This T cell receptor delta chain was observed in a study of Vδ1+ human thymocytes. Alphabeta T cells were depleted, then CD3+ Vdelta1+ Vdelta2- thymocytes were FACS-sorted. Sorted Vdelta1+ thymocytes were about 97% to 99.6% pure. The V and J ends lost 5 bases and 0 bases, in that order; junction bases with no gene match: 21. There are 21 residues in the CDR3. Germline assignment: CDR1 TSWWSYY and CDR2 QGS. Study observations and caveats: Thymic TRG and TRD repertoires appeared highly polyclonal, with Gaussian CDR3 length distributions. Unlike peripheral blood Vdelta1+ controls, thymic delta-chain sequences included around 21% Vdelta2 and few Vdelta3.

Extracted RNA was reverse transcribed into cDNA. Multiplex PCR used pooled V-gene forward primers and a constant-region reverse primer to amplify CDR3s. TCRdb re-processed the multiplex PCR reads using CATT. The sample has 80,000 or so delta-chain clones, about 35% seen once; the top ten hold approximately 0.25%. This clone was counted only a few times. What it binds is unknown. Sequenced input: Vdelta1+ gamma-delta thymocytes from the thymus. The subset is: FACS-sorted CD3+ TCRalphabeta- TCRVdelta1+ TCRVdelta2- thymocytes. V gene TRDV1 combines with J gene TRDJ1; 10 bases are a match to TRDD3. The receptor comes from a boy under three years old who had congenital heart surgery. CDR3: CALGSSPLLRGIRWYTDKLIF. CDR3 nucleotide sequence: TGTGCTCTTGGGTCCTCCCCACTCCTACGGGGGATACGATGGTACACCGATAAACTCATCTTT.